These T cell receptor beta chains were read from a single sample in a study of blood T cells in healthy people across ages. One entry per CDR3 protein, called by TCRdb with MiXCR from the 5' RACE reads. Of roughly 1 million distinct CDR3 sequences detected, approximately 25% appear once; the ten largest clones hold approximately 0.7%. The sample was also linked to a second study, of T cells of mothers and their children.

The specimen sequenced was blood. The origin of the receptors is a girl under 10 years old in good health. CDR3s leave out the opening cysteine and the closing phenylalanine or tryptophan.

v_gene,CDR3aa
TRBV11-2,ASSSAGGLANEKLF
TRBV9,ASSVGSGGNGYT
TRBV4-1,ASSPAGLKNTEAF
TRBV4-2,ASSQDLRRTSGNTIY
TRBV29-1,SANRAPNTEAF
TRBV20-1,SARDFGVAREGFGGGYT
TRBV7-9,ASSWGGAEKLF
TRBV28,ASSLIPTTGTLYQETQY
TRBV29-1,SPCSVYEQY
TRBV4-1,ASSPRAGGDGSEQF
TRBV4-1,ASSSFDRVYQPQH
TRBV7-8,ASSSDRTYEQY
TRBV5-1,ASSYLSGGAANEQF
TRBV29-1,SVTGTGRYEQY
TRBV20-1,SARPSGRLSYEQY
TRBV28,ASSFLISGSKVQY
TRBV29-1,SVERDRSYEQY
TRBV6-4,ASSERGGLYNSPLH
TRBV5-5,ASSALTGALYEQY
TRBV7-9,ASSPKDSQETQY
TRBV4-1,ASSQGHPYGYT
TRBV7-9,ASSLKVGEQY
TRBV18,ASSPTTPAYEQY